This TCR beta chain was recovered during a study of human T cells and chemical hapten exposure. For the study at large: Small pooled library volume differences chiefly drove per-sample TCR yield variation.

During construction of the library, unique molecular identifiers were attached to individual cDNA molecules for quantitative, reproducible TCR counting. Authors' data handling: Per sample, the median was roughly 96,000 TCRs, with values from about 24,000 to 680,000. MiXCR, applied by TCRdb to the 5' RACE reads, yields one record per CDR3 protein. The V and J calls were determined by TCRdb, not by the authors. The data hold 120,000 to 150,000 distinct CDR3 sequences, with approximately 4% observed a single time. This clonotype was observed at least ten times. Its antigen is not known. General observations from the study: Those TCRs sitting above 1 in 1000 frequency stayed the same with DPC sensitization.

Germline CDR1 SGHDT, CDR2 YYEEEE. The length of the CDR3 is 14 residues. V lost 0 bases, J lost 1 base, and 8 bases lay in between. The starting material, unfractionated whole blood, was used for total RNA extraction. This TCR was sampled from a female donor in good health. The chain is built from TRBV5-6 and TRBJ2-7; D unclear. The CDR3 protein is CASSLDRLSYEQYF. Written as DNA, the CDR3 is TGTGCCAGCAGCTTGGATCGGCTTTCCTACGAGCAGTACTTC. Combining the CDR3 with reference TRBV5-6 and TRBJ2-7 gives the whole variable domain DAGVTQSPTHLIKTRGQQVTLRCSPKSGHDTVSWYQQALGQGPQFIFQYYEEEERQRGNFPDRFSGHQFPNYSSELNVNALLLGDSALYLCASSLDRLSYEQYFGPGTRLTVT.